The 27 T cell receptor beta chains below were found in one sample sequenced in a study of beta chain features in type 1 diabetes. Study outcomes and limitations: Among all four CD4+ subsets, Type 1 diabetes patients had TCRB CDR3s that were moderately but significantly shorter.

cDNA synthesis used the whole RNA isolate, giving expressed TCRB sequences. The table came from immunoSEQ multiplex PCR; TCRdb's copy has only in-frame clones and leaves some out. The sample includes over 13,000 clones, around 77% of them seen just once. Their antigen targets remain unknown. The sequencing input was stem cell memory CD4+ T cells from blood. All receptors derive from a woman aged 18-29 years with type 1 diabetes.

V gene TRBV18 combines with J gene TRBJ2-1; 7 nucleotides match TRBD1. After removal of 2 bases from V and 8 bases from J, the junction contained 6 bases not matched to a gene. The CDR3 is 14 residues long. The germline gives CDR1 KGHSH, CDR2 LQKENI. CDR3 region: CASSPTTGNHEQFF. CDR3 bases: TGTGCCAGCTCACCAACGACAGGGAACCATGAGCAGTTCTTC.

The V call is TRBV7-9, the J call TRBJ2-3; TRBD1 agrees at 7 bases. The CDR3 covers 16 residues. V lost 4 bases, J lost 0 bases, and 7 bases stayed unmatched. The V gene's germline CDR1 is SEHNR and CDR2 FQNEAQ (reference sequence). Here the CDR3 DNA reads TGTGCCAGCAGCTCAGGGACAGCTTCTAGCACAGATACGCAGTATTTT. It yields the protein CASSSGTASSTDTQYF.

V gene TRBV5-4 combines with J gene TRBJ1-4, with 7 bases aligning to TRBD1. The length of the CDR3 is 14 residues. Germline-derived CDR1 and CDR2 are SGHNT and YYREEE (reference sequence). Losses at the gene ends were 1 base for V and 4 bases for J; bases not matched to a gene: 1. The CDR3 is CASSLRGHNEKLFF. The CDR3 region has the DNA TGTGCCAGCAGCTTGAGGGGGCATAATGAAAAACTGTTTTTT.

The gene calls are TRBV4-2 and TRBJ2-5; TRBD2 agrees at 16 bases. The J call could be wrong; TRBJ2-7 is a better fit for the DNA end. This CDR3 region has 19 residues. Germline V gives CDR1 LGHNA, CDR2 YNFKEQ. CDR3 DNA sequence: TGTGCCAGCAGCCAAGCGGCGGGACTAGCGGGAGGGCCGATATACGAGCAGTACTTC. Amino acid sequence: CASSQAAGLAGGPIYEQYF.

The chain couples TRBV7-2 to TRBJ2-7, with D perhaps TRBD2 (6 bases). Trimming removed 9 bases from V and 3 bases from J, with 15 bases in between. The CDR3 spans 13 residues. Germline CDR1 reads SGHTA; CDR2 reads FQGNSA. CDR3 residues: CASNRDGGYEQYF. As DNA, the CDR3 is TGTGCCAGTAACCGGGACGGGGGCTACGAGCAGTACTTC.

The J gene is TRBJ2-2, the V gene TRBV14; D is uncertain. Germline lookup yields CDR1 SGHDN and CDR2 FVKESK. The CDR3 loop spans 16 amino acids. The V gene lost 4 bases and the J gene lost 6 bases, with 18 bases spanning the gap. CDR3 residues: CASSLSGPLVAGELFF. The DNA for the CDR3 is TGTGCCAGCAGCCTGTCCGGTCCCCTCGTCGCCGGGGAGCTGTTTTTT.

This clone has just one count. This chain links TRBV25-1 with TRBJ2-2; 13 bases are a match to TRBD2. The CDR3 extends over 15 amino acids. The V and J ends lost 8 bases and 0 bases, in that order; junction bases with no gene match: 0. The germline gives CDR1 MGHDK, CDR2 SYGVNS. The CDR3 here is CASGLAGANTGELFF. The CDR3 bases are TGTGCCAGCGGACTAGCGGGAGCGAACACCGGGGAGCTGTTTTTT.

The chain couples TRBV4-1 to TRBJ2-1; 11 nucleotides line up with TRBD2. The germline V gene has CDR1 MGHRA and CDR2 YSYEKL. Unmatched junction bases numbered 6, after V lost 3 bases and J lost 5 bases. This CDR3 has 16 amino acids. CDR3 sequence reads: CASSHHSGRENNEQFF. CDR3 DNA sequence: TGCGCCAGCAGCCACCATAGCGGGAGGGAAAACAATGAGCAGTTCTTC.

This rearrangement joins TRBV27 to TRBJ2-1; TRBD2 might be the D (5 bases). Germline lookup yields CDR1 MNHEY and CDR2 SMNVEV (reference sequence). The CDR3 has 12 amino acids. Trimming took off 5 bases at V and 14 bases at J, with 16 bases between the two ends. DNA of the CDR3: TGTGCCAGCAGTCCCTCGGGAATCGTGGAGTTCTTC. This codes for CASSPSGIVEFF.

The chain is built from TRBV2 and TRBJ2-5; D gene ambiguous. The V and J ends lost 4 bases and 5 bases respectively, with 5 bases between them. Germline assignment: CDR1 SNHLY and CDR2 FYNNEI. This CDR3 contains 11 residues. The DNA for the CDR3 is TGTGCCAGCAGTGGGAGCGAGACCCAGTACTTC. It is translated as CASSGSETQYF.

The rearrangement joins TRBV29-1 to TRBJ2-3; 13 bases are shared with TRBD2. The trim removed 7 bases at V and 1 base at J, leaving 23 bases unmatched. The germline gives CDR1 SQVTM, CDR2 ANQGSEA. CDR3 length: 21 residues. This chain's CDR3 is CSAIHRTRRTSGSGRTDTQYF. The CDR3 DNA reads TGCAGCGCCATTCACCGGACACGCCGGACTAGCGGGAGCGGTCGCACAGATACGCAGTATTTT.

This clone appeared a few times. The chain recombines TRBV29-1 with TRBJ2-5; D ambiguous. Trimming took off 0 bases at V and 2 bases at J, with 7 bases between the two ends. Per the germline V gene, CDR1 is SQVTM and CDR2 is ANQGSEA. The CDR3 has 13 residues. In nucleotides, the CDR3 is TGCAGCGTTGAAGATCCCAGGCAAGAGACCCAGTACTTC. Residues: CSVEDPRQETQYF.

The chain links TRBV12-5 to TRBJ2-4, with 11 bases identical to TRBD2. V lost 2 bases to trimming and J lost 3 bases; unmatched junction nucleotides: 9. Germline CDR1 LGHNT, CDR2 FRNRAP. This CDR3 is 18 amino acids long. The CDR3 protein is CASGLKLAGAHYKNIQYF. For the CDR3, the DNA is TGTGCTAGTGGTTTGAAACTAGCGGGAGCCCATTACAAAAACATTCAGTACTTC.

The gene calls are TRBV28 and TRBJ1-1; no clear D. Trimming shortened V by 11 bases and J by 5 bases, and 12 bases separated the two germline ends. The CDR3 extends over 11 amino acids. In germline, CDR1 is MDHEN, CDR2 SYDVKM. Here the CDR3 DNA reads TGTGCCCACACGGTCGGGACTGAAGCTTTCTTT. Translation: CAHTVGTEAFF.

This clone occurred a few times. The chain joins TRBV29-1 to TRBJ1-5; D is unresolved. This CDR3 region has 13 residues. The germline CDR1 and CDR2 sequences are SQVTM and ANQGSEA. CDR3 nucleotide sequence: TGCTCAGCGTTGGCCGACGCGAATCAGCCCCAGCATTTT. Its translation: CSALADANQPQHF.

Concerning this clone: Other DNA sequences in this sample translate to the same CDR3. The chain has TRBV5-1 and TRBJ1-1; a weak D match, TRBD1 (5 bases). The CDR3 runs 16 residues. The germline gives CDR1 SGHRS, CDR2 YFSETQ. Trimming stripped 4 bases from V and 3 bases from J, with 19 bases between. The CDR3 nucleotides are TGCGCCAGCAGCCCCCGGGCGGGACCGCTAGACACTGAAGCTTTCTTT. Protein product: CASSPRAGPLDTEAFF.

The V and J genes are TRBV9 and TRBJ1-3; D remains ambiguous. CDR3 length: 14 residues. V lost 4 bases and J lost 0, with 8 bases in between. Looked up from germline, CDR1 is SGDLS and CDR2 is YYNGEE. The CDR3 protein is CASSPSFSGNTIYF. The CDR3 DNA sequence: TGTGCCAGCAGCCCCAGTTTCTCTGGAAACACCATATATTTT.

The rearrangement joins TRBV19 to TRBJ2-1, with 10 nucleotides matching TRBD1. Germline loops: CDR1 LNHDA, CDR2 SQIVND (reference sequence). V shed 5 bases, J shed 4 bases, and the junction held 5 bases outside the gene matches. This CDR3 is built from 15 residues. CDR3 sequence: CASSSRQGAYNEQFF. For the CDR3, the DNA is TGTGCCAGTAGTTCCCGACAGGGGGCATACAATGAGCAGTTCTTC.

This clone showed up just once. V usage is TRBV5-8 and J usage is TRBJ2-7; 11 positions agree with TRBD2. The junction had 13 bases not matched to a gene; V was cut back by 4 bases and J by 7 bases. The CDR3 is made up of 16 amino acids. In germline, CDR1 is SGHTS, CDR2 YDEGEE. The CDR3 nucleotides read TGTGCCAGCAGCCTCTTCGGGGTAGCGGGAGGGCGGGAGCAGTACTTC. This gives the protein CASSLFGVAGGREQYF.

The chain has TRBV14 and TRBJ1-1; D gene ambiguous. The V gene's germline CDR1 is SGHDN and CDR2 FVKESK. V lost 2 bases and J lost 2, with 6 bases in between. The CDR3 is 13 residues long. CDR3 bases: TGTGCCAGCAGCCAAAGGAGCAACACTGAAGCTTTCTTT. It specifies CASSQRSNTEAFF.

The chain employs TRBV7-9 and TRBJ2-3; D unclear. CDR3 length: 12 residues. Looked up from germline, CDR1 is SEHNR and CDR2 is FQNEAQ (reference sequence). Deletions cut 1 base from V and 6 bases from J, with 5 bases between. Here the CDR3 DNA reads TGTGCCAGCAGCTTAGGAGCGGATACGCAGTATTTT. The encoded protein is CASSLGADTQYF.

The chain employs TRBV19 and TRBJ1-1; a possible D gene is TRBD1 (6 bases). From germline, CDR1 is LNHDA and CDR2 SQIVND (reference sequence). The CDR3 is 15 residues long. V gave up 3 bases and J gave up 4 bases, with 15 bases separating them. DNA of the CDR3: TGTGCCAGTAGTATTCGTCAGGGGCGTAGCACTGAAGCTTTCTTT. Protein sequence: CASSIRQGRSTEAFF.

The chain joins TRBV28 to TRBJ2-7, with TRBD1 matching 7 bases. V lost 2 bases and J lost 5; bases outside the gene matches: 6. The CDR3 has 14 amino acids. Germline V gene sequence: CDR1 MDHEN, CDR2 SYDVKM. Here the CDR3 DNA reads TGTGCCAGCAGTTTAACCGGACAGGTTGACGAGCAGTACGTC. Protein sequence: CASSLTGQVDEQYV.

The CDR3 reads CASSYGPGGNNEQFF. The CDR3 nucleotides are TGTGCCAGCAGTTACGGCCCGGGGGGTAACAATGAGCAGTTCTTC. The gene calls are TRBV6-6 and TRBJ2-1; 7 nucleotides agree with TRBD2. There are 15 residues in the CDR3. V gave up 2 bases and J gave up 5 bases; unmatched junction bases: 6. CDR1 is MNHNY and CDR2 is SVGAGI in the germline V gene (reference sequence).

This clone has a handful of counts. V gene TRBV29-1 combines with J gene TRBJ2-7, with D maybe TRBD2 (5 bases). Germline V CDR1 and CDR2: SQVTM, ANQGSEA. CDR3 length: 14 amino acids. Trimming removed 2 bases from V and 2 bases from J, with 13 bases in between. Here the CDR3 reads CSVEPAEGPYEQYF. The CDR3 nucleotides read TGCAGCGTTGAACCGGCAGAGGGTCCCTACGAGCAGTACTTC.

The V gene is TRBV9, the J gene TRBJ2-1, with D uncertain. There are 12 residues in the CDR3. The V and J ends lost 0 bases and 8 bases respectively, with 6 bases between them. Per germline, CDR1 SGDLS and CDR2 YYNGEE. The CDR3 DNA reads TGTGCCAGCAGCGTAGGTCCCGATGAGCAGTTCTTC. Encoded protein: CASSVGPDEQFF.

The rearrangement joins TRBV28 to TRBJ2-7, with 8 bases fitting TRBD2. CDR3 length equals 16 residues. Germline CDR1 reads MDHEN; CDR2 reads SYDVKM. The V and J ends lost 8 bases and 3 bases, in that order; junction bases with no gene match: 15. The DNA of the CDR3 is TGTGCCAGCGGACTTACCCCCGGGGCGGGGGGCTACGAGCAGTACTTC. This encodes CASGLTPGAGGYEQYF.